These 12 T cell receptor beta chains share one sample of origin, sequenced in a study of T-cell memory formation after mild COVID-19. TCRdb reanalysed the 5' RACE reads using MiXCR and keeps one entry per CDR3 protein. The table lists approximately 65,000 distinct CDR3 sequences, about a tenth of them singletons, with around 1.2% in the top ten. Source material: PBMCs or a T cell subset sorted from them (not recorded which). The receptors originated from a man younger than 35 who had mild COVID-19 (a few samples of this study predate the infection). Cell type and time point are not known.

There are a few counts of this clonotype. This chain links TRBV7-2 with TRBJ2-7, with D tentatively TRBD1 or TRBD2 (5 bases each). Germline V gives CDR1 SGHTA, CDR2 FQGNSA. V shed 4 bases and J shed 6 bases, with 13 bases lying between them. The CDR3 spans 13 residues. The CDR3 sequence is CASSSRGQGEQYF. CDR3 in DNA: TGTGCCAGCAGCTCGAGGGGTCAGGGCGAGCAGTACTTC.

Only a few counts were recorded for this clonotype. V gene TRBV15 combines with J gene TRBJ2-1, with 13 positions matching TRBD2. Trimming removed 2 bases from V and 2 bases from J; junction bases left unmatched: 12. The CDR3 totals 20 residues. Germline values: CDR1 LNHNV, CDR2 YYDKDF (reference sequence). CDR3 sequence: CATSRRRGTSGTITYNEQFF. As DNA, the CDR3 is TGTGCCACCAGCAGACGTCGCGGGACTAGCGGGACCATCACCTACAATGAGCAGTTCTTC.

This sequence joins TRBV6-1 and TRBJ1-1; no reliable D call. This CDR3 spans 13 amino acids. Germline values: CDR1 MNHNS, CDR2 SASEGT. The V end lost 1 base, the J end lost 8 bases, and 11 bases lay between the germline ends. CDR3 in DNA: TGTGCCAGCAGTGAAGGTCGGGGTCTAGAAGCTTTCTTT. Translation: CASSEGRGLEAFF.

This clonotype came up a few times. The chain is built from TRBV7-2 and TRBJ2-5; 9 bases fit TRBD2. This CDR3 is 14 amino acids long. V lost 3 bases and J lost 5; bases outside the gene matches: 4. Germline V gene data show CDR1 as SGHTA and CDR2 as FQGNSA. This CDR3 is CASSFSSGGETQYF. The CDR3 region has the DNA TGTGCCAGCAGCTTCAGCAGCGGGGGGGAGACCCAGTACTTC.

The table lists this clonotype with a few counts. For the CDR3, the DNA is TGTGCCACCGGTGGGGTTGTAGCCAAAAACATTCAGTACTTC. It is translated as CATGGVVAKNIQYF. The chain carries TRBV15 and TRBJ2-4; D is ambiguous. Trimming took 8 bases from V and 0 from J, leaving 11 bases between them. Germline loops: CDR1 LNHNV, CDR2 YYDKDF (reference sequence). This CDR3 comprises 14 residues.

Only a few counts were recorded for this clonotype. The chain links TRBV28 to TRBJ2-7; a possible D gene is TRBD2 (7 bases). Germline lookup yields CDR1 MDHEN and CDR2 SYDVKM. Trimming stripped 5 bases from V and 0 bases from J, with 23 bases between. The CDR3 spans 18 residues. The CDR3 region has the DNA TGTGCCAGCAGTCCCGTTGGGGGGGCCGCCCCGAGCTCCTACGAGCAGTACGTC. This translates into CASSPVGGAAPSSYEQYV.

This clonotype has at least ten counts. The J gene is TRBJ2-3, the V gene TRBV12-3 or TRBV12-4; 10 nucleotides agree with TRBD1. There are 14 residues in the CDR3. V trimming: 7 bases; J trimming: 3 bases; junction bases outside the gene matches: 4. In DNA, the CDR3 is TGTGCCAGCACCCCGGGACAGGGGACAGATACGCAGTATTTT. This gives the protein CASTPGQGTDTQYF.

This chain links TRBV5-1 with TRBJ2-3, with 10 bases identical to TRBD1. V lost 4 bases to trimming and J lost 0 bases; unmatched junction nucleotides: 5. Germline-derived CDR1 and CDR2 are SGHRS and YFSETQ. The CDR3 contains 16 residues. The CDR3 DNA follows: TGCGCCAGCAGCCCGGGACAGGGGTCTAGCACAGATACGCAGTATTTT. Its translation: CASSPGQGSSTDTQYF.

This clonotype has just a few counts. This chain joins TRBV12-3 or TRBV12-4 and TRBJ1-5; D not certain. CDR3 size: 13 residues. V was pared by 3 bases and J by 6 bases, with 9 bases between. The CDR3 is CASSLEGTQPQHF. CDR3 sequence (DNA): TGTGCCAGCAGTTTGGAGGGCACTCAGCCCCAGCATTTT.

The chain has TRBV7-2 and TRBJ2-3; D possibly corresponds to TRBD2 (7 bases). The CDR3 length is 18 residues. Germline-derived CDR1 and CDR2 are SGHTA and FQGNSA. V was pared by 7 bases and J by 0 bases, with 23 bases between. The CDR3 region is CASKGGGGAFTSTDTQYF. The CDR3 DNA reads TGTGCCAGCAAGGGAGGTGGGGGGGCCTTTACTAGCACAGATACGCAGTATTTT.

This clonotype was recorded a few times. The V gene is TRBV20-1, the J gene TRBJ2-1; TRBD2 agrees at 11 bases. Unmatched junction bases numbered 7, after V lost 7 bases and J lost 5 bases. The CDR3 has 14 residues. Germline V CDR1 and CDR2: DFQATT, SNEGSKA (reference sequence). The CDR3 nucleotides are TGCAGTGTTTTAGCGGGGGGGAGCAACAATGAGCAGTTCTTC. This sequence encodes CSVLAGGSNNEQFF.

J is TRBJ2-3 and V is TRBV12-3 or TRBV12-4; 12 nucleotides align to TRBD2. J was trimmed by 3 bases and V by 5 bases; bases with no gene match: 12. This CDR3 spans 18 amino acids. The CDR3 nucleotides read TGTGCCAGCAGTCGCGACTGGGCTAGCGGGGGGGCTACAGATACGCAGTATTTT. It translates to CASSRDWASGGATDTQYF.